The rows below give T cell receptor beta chains drawn from one sample of a study of shared clonotypes between healthy human individuals. The method was immunoSEQ multiplex PCR; TCRdb's version includes in-frame clones alone and lacks a portion of them. Here the sample spans about 750,000 clones, 90% to 95% being singletons. Material: naive CD8+ T cells sorted from blood. All receptors come from a man between 25 and 39 years old in good health. Each CDR3 is given with its conserved first and last residue. D genes are given only for firm matches. The size field is filled for only some rows; it gives once, few, many or a size class.

>19|TRBD1|TRBJ2-6|NA|TRBV7-9
CASSLAEVTGISGANVLTF
TGTGCCAGCAGCTTAGCGGAGGTGACAGGGATCTCTGGGGCCAACGTCCTGACTTTC
>14|NA|TRBJ2-7|once|TRBV27
CASSPGQSFYEQYF
TGTGCCAGCAGTCCCGGACAGTCATTCTACGAGCAGTACTTC
>15|TRBD1|TRBJ2-3|NA|TRBV10-3
CAISESGTGSDTQYF
TGTGCCATCAGTGAGTCCGGGACAGGGTCGGATACGCAGTATTTT
>13|TRBD2|TRBJ2-3|NA|TRBV27
CASMTSATDTQYF
TGTGCCAGCATGACTAGCGCCACAGATACGCAGTATTTT
>18|TRBD2|TRBJ2-1|once|TRBV28
CASSSPTSGMGGGNEQFF
TGTGCCAGCAGTTCCCCTACTAGCGGGATGGGAGGAGGCAATGAGCAGTTCTTC
>14|NA|TRBJ2-1|NA|TRBV11-2
CASSLERPGNEQFF
TGTGCCAGCAGCTTAGAGCGCCCAGGGAATGAGCAGTTCTTC
>15|TRBD2|TRBJ2-3|NA|TRBV7-9
CASSSTSGRQGTQYF
TGTGCCAGCAGCTCGACTAGCGGGAGGCAGGGTACGCAGTATTTT
>20|TRBD1|TRBJ2-2|NA|TRBV9
CASSGTRREGGQGPAGELFF
TGTGCCAGCAGCGGAACGCGGAGAGAAGGGGGACAGGGGCCCGCCGGGGAGCTGTTTTTT
>14|NA|TRBJ2-1|NA|TRBV4-2
CASSQGLGYNEQFF
TGTGCCAGCAGCCAGGGTCTGGGGTACAATGAGCAGTTCTTC
>17|NA|TRBJ1-1|NA|TRBV28
CASSSYRRDRLNTEAFF
TGTGCCAGCAGTTCCTACCGCCGGGATAGGTTGAACACTGAAGCTTTCTTT
>14|NA|TRBJ1-2|few|TRBV28
CASSATGITYGYTF
TGTGCCAGCAGTGCAACAGGGATCACATATGGCTACACCTTC